This TCR beta chain appears in the sequencing data of a study of CD8 T cells in ankylosing spondylitis. Study-wide results and caveats: For ankylosing spondylitis blood, a TCR beta motif of roughly 8 highly homologous variants appeared characteristic.

This clonotype was seen ten or more times. Its antigen remains unidentified. TCRdb reprocessed the 5' RACE reads via MiXCR and lists one record per CDR3 protein. The repertoire has under 250,000 distinct CDR3 sequences, over 9.5% of them found once; the top ten carry less than 3%. This sequence was found in a male donor with ankylosing spondylitis or in good health (not recorded which). The material sequenced was blood, either unsorted or a sorted T cell fraction (not recorded which).

The CDR3 DNA follows: TGCAGCGTTGAAACTAGCGGATCCTACGAGCAGTACTTC. It encodes CSVETSGSYEQYF. The J gene is TRBJ2-7, the V gene TRBV29-1; TRBD2 aligns across 8 bases. The CDR3 covers 13 residues. Trimming at V came to 2 bases and at J to 1 base, leaving 1 base not matched to a gene. Per germline, CDR1 SQVTM and CDR2 ANQGSEA.